The 15 T cell receptor beta chains below were found in one sample sequenced in a study of T cell changes during pregnancy in multiple sclerosis. Libraries were prepared by immunoSEQ multiplex PCR; TCRdb keeps only in-frame clonotypes and omits some of them. The data contain about 48,000 clones, approximately 95% of them singletons. Specimen: CD4+ T cells from peripheral blood mononuclear cells, collected in the first trimester of pregnancy. These receptors were taken from a female donor with multiple sclerosis, enrolled in a pregnancy study.

The chain links TRBV5-6 to TRBJ2-4; 8 positions agree with TRBD1. This CDR3 spans 18 amino acids. J was trimmed by 0 bases and V by 3 bases; bases with no gene match: 11. Germline V gene sequence: CDR1 SGHDT, CDR2 YYEEEE. CDR3 in amino acids: CASSWAVTGVRAKNIQYF. CDR3 DNA sequence: TGTGCCAGCAGCTGGGCGGTGACAGGGGTTAGAGCCAAAAACATTCAGTACTTC.

This clone was recorded only once. J is TRBJ2-3 and V is TRBV21-1; TRBD2 is the table's D call, not checked against the DNA. TRBV21-1 is assigned pseudogene status. The CDR3 contains 14 residues. CDR3 amino acids: CARRPLAVTDTQYF. CDR3 DNA sequence: TGTGCCAGAAGGCCACTAGCGGTCACAGATACGCAGTATTTT.

V usage is TRBV4-1 and J usage is TRBJ1-4; 9 bases align to TRBD1. Trimming cost V 4 bases and J 3 bases; bases outside gene matches: 6. The CDR3 runs to 16 residues. Germline V gene lookup returns CDR1 MGHRA and CDR2 YSYEKL. CDR3 region: CASSRRGQGPNEKLFF. The CDR3 DNA reads as TGCGCCAGCAGCCGACGAGGACAGGGGCCTAATGAAAAACTGTTTTTT.

The chain carries TRBV7-6 and TRBJ1-4, with D maybe TRBD1 (6 bases). Germline-derived CDR1 and CDR2 are SGHVS and FNYEAQ. The CDR3 is 19 residues long. V dropped 2 bases and J dropped 4 bases, with 23 bases sitting between them. CDR3 loop: CASSLSKVGGRLFNEKLFF. CDR3 sequence (DNA): TGTGCCAGCAGCTTATCTAAGGTTGGGGGCAGACTTTTTAATGAAAAACTGTTTTTT.

The CDR3 coding sequence is TGCGCCAGCAGCCAGGAAACAGCTAATTCACCCCTCCACTTT. Protein: CASSQETANSPLHF. The chain is built from TRBV4-1 and TRBJ1-6; the D is unclear. CDR1 is MGHRA, CDR2 YSYEKL, per germline. V was clipped by 3 bases and J by 6 bases, with 9 bases between them. The CDR3 consists of 14 residues.

V usage is TRBV5-4 and J usage is TRBJ2-6; tentatively, D is TRBD2 (6 bases). CDR3 length: 18 amino acids. The V gene's germline CDR1 is SGHNT and CDR2 YYREEE (reference sequence). V lost 4 bases to trimming and J lost 1 base, with 18 bases between them. The CDR3 nucleotides are TGTGCCAGCAGCATCCCCGGGGGAAAAAGGTCTGGGGCCAACGTCCTGACTTTC. Its translation is CASSIPGGKRSGANVLTF.

The chain has TRBV6-6 and TRBJ1-3; no clear D gene. In germline, CDR1 is MNHNY, CDR2 SVGAGI (reference sequence). There are 14 residues in the CDR3. V lost 7 bases, J lost 0 bases, and 10 bases lay in between. CDR3 coding DNA: TGTGCCAGCAACCCTAACGGCTCTGGAAACACCATATATTTT. Amino acids: CASNPNGSGNTIYF.

The CDR3 DNA follows: TGTGCCACTACCGCGCGGCAGGGGACCGGGGAGCTGTTTTTT. Its protein is CATTARQGTGELFF. The rearrangement joins TRBV15 to TRBJ2-2, with TRBD1 as a possible D gene (6 bases). The germline gives CDR1 LNHNV, CDR2 YYDKDF (reference sequence). The CDR3 contains 14 residues. The V gene lost 9 bases and the J gene lost 5 bases, with 16 bases spanning the gap.

The chain links TRBV10-3 to TRBJ2-7, with TRBD2 identical over 7 bases. The V gene's germline CDR1 is ENHRY and CDR2 SYGVKD. This CDR3 region has 12 residues. Trimming cost V 6 bases and J 1 base; bases outside gene matches: 0. CDR3 bases: TGTGCCATCAGCGGGGGGTCCTACGAGCAGTACTTC. Translation: CAISGGSYEQYF.

The chain couples TRBV4-2 to TRBJ2-2; 7 nucleotides agree with TRBD1. This CDR3 has 15 amino acids. Germline CDR1 and CDR2: LGHNA and YNFKEQ. With 1 base clipped from V and 7 bases from J, the junction kept 6 bases outside the gene matches. CDR3 coding DNA: TGTGCCAGCAGCCAAGCGAACAGGGGTGGCGGGGAGCTGTTTTTT. Residues: CASSQANRGGGELFF.

The chain is built from TRBV12-5 and TRBJ1-1; TRBD1 might be the D (5 bases). The CDR3 totals 13 residues. V was trimmed by 3 bases and J by 5 bases, leaving 10 bases between them. Germline V lookup: CDR1 LGHNT, CDR2 FRNRAP. CDR3: CASGFSGETEAFF. Here the CDR3 DNA reads TGTGCTAGTGGTTTTTCGGGGGAGACTGAAGCTTTCTTT.

The genes are TRBV7-9 and TRBJ2-1; 9 bases agree with TRBD2. CDR1 and CDR2 (germline): SEHNR, FQNEAQ (reference sequence). The CDR3 length is 16 residues. Trimming took 5 bases from V and 0 from J; bases not matched to a gene: 5. The CDR3 coding sequence is TGTGCCAGCAGCGGGAGAGCGGGGGGCTCCTACAATGAGCAGTTCTTC. This encodes CASSGRAGGSYNEQFF.

Written as DNA, the CDR3 is TGCGCCAGCAGCTTGGGGTCCGGGACAGGGGGCTTTAATTCACCCCTCCACTTT. Translating gives CASSLGSGTGGFNSPLHF. The V and J genes are TRBV5-1 and TRBJ1-6; TRBD1 matches 12 bases. The length of the CDR3 is 18 residues. CDR1 and CDR2 (germline): SGHRS, YFSETQ. Unmatched junction bases numbered 7, after V lost 0 bases and J lost 6 bases.

This clone was detected only a few times. V usage is TRBV10-1 and J usage is TRBJ2-1; 9 bases are shared with TRBD1. Germline CDR1 WNHNN, CDR2 SYGVQD (reference sequence). The CDR3 runs to 12 residues. V shed 8 bases, J shed 12 bases, and the junction held 8 bases outside the gene matches. This CDR3 reads CASGTGQRGQFF. The CDR3 DNA reads as TGCGCCAGCGGGACAGGGCAAAGGGGGCAGTTCTTC.

The chain is built from TRBV5-4 and TRBJ2-7, with TRBD1 identical over 9 bases. Germline assignment: CDR1 SGHNT and CDR2 YYREEE (reference sequence). Trimming removed 1 base from V and 0 bases from J; junction bases left unmatched: 5. This CDR3 is 16 amino acids long. Here the CDR3 DNA reads TGTGCCAGCAGCTTGCCGGGACAGGGATTCTCCTACGAGCAGTACTTC. This encodes CASSLPGQGFSYEQYF.